The table lists the clone carrying this T cell receptor (beta chain) with a count of one. No antigen is known for it. Deep-level assay runs were performed. Generated by immunoSEQ multiplex PCR, the TCRdb table keeps only in-frame clones and is missing some. The sample has about 2 million clones, about 95% seen once. Germline CDR1 and CDR2: SNHLY and FYNNEI. V shed 1 base and J shed 3 bases, with 10 bases lying between them. The CDR3 spans 14 residues. The data were taken from a study of shared clonotypes between healthy human individuals. Study-level results: The naive CD4 repertoires of a few donors were compared, and approximately 4.5% of clonotypes were shared.

Naivety among CD8 cells was defined by CD45RO negativity and positive CCR7 selection, thereby excluding terminally differentiated effector memory CD45RA+ cells. The study drew its donors from healthy HIV-negative adults without recent acute infections or vaccinations. The donor cohort consisted entirely of Caucasian adults residing in Nashville, Tennessee. The sequence derives from a man between 18 and 35 years old in good health. The chain employs TRBV2 and TRBJ2-7, with D unresolved. Sequencing was done on a sample of naive CD8+ T cells sorted from blood. CDR3 DNA sequence: TGTGCCAGCAGTGAAGAGGTCTCATACTACGAGCAGTACTTC. Translating gives CASSEEVSYYEQYF.